The 10 T cell receptor beta chains below all came from one sample that was sequenced in a study of blood T cell repertoires in COVID-19 (dated by TCRdb to 2018 to 2021). Libraries were made using the immunoSEQ multiplex PCR assay. Drawn from immuneACCESS, this table holds only the in-frame rearrangements with V and J called that TCRdb kept. Clones are partly lost; checked studies trace under half to an unresolved V gene and leave the rest unexplained. The sample yields 250,000 to 350,000 clones; over 75% were counted once. Jointly, the top ten make up around 13% of the sample. Source material: peripheral blood. Receptors were obtained from an older woman with acute or convalescent COVID-19.

This clone was counted between two and nine times. This rearrangement joins TRBV9 to TRBJ1-1, with D possibly being TRBD1 (5 bases). The germline gives CDR1 SGDLS, CDR2 YYNGEE. V was pared by 3 bases and J by 11 bases, with 20 bases between. CDR3 length: 14 residues. CDR3 DNA sequence: TGTGCCAGCAGCGCCTGGGACTATACAAGTCGGGCTTTCTTT. It yields the protein CASSAWDYTSRAFF.

Worth noting for this clone: The identical CDR3 is also encoded by other nucleotide sequences in the sample. The CDR3 bases are TGTGCCAGCAGTTACCCCGGGACAGGGCTGTATAGCAATCAGCCCCAGCATTTT. Its translation is CASSYPGTGLYSNQPQHF. The V gene is TRBV6-2 or TRBV6-3, the J gene TRBJ1-5, with 9 bases lining up with TRBD1. The CDR3 totals 18 residues. V was pared by 2 bases and J by 0 bases, with 8 bases of the junction left unmatched. Per the germline V gene, CDR1 is MNHEY and CDR2 is SVGEGT.

Turning to this clone: Germline and junction disagree at one end, which may indicate a read error. The V and J genes are TRBV11-3 and TRBJ2-1; D gene unclear. This CDR3 is built from 15 residues. Germline V gene data show CDR1 as SGHNT and CDR2 as YENEEA. The CDR3 reads CASSLGRYSSNEQFF. The CDR3 DNA is TGTGCCAGCAGCCTAGGTCGGTACTCCTCCAATGAGCAGTTCTTC.

The chain links TRBV5-1 to TRBJ1-1; TRBD1 agrees at 11 bases. The CDR3 is 15 amino acids. V trimming: 2 bases; J trimming: 4 bases; junction bases outside the gene matches: 4. In germline, CDR1 is SGHRS, CDR2 YFSETQ. The CDR3 spells CASSLGQGAVTEAFF. For the CDR3, the DNA is TGCGCCAGCAGCTTAGGACAGGGGGCAGTCACTGAAGCTTTCTTT.

The V call is TRBV28, the J call TRBJ2-7, with 7 bases aligning to TRBD1. V lost 4 bases and J lost 2; bases outside the gene matches: 8. The CDR3 spans 15 residues. Germline assignment: CDR1 MDHEN and CDR2 SYDVKM. The chain's CDR3 is CASSSPPGGAYEQYF. CDR3 sequence (DNA): TGTGCCAGCAGTTCTCCTCCAGGGGGAGCCTACGAGCAGTACTTC.

The sample holds a few counts of this clone. The V gene is TRBV10-3, the J gene TRBJ2-7; 7 positions agree with TRBD1. This CDR3 comprises 12 residues. V dropped 8 bases and J dropped 6; count of bases not matched to a gene: 7. CDR1 and CDR2 (germline): ENHRY, SYGVKD. This CDR3 is CAIRDSTSEQYF. In nucleotides, the CDR3 is TGTGCCATCCGGGACAGCACCAGCGAGCAGTACTTC.

The chain uses TRBV6-5 and TRBJ1-2; D is ambiguous. The CDR3 has 16 amino acids. Trimming stripped 0 bases from V and 0 bases from J, with 11 bases between. Germline V gene sequence: CDR1 MNHEY, CDR2 SVGAGI. The CDR3 reads CASSYSLLYSNYGYTF. For the CDR3, the DNA is TGTGCCAGCAGTTACTCGCTCCTGTACTCTAACTATGGCTACACCTTC.

The table lists this clone with a few counts. This sequence joins TRBV20-1 and TRBJ2-3; no clear D. V was clipped by 5 bases and J by 2 bases, with 5 bases between them. Looked up from germline, CDR1 is DFQATT and CDR2 is SNEGSKA (reference sequence). This CDR3 contains 11 residues. The CDR3 loop is CSALNTDTQYF. The CDR3 nucleotides read TGCAGTGCTCTTAACACAGATACGCAGTATTTT.

This sequence joins TRBV29-1 and TRBJ1-2, with 8 bases that match TRBD1. The CDR3 covers 13 residues. CDR1 is SQVTM, CDR2 ANQGSEA, per germline. V trimming: 6 bases; J trimming: 8 bases; junction bases outside the gene matches: 11. The CDR3 sequence: CSVYGQGAGGYTF. The CDR3 DNA follows: TGCAGCGTCTACGGACAGGGAGCAGGGGGCTACACCTTC.

The chain couples TRBV19 to TRBJ1-4; no clear D gene. From germline, CDR1 is LNHDA and CDR2 SQIVND (reference sequence). Trimming stripped 6 bases from V and 14 bases from J, with 22 bases between. CDR3 length: 14 residues. The CDR3: CASSRVSGGVDLFF. For the CDR3, the DNA is TGTGCCAGTAGCCGAGTATCGGGCGGGGTGGATCTGTTTTTT.